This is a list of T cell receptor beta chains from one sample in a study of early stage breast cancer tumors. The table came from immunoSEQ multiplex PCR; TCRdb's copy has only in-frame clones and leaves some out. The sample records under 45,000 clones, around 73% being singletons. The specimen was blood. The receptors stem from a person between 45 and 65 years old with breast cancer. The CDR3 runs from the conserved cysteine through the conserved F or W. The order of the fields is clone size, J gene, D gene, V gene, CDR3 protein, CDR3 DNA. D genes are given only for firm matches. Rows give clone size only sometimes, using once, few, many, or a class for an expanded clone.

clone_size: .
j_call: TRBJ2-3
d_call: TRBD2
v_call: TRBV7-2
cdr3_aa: CASSYRTGGASDTQYF
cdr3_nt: TGTGCCAGCAGCTATAGAACCGGGGGGGCATCAGATACGCAGTATTTT

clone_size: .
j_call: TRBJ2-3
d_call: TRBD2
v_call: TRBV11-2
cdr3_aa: CASSLLAGGRNTQYF
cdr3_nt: TGTGCCAGCAGCTTACTGGCGGGGGGTCGGAATACGCAGTATTTT

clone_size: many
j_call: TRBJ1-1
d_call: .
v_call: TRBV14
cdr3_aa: CASSLSENTEAFF
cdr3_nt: TGTGCCAGCAGCCTCAGCGAGAACACTGAAGCTTTCTTT

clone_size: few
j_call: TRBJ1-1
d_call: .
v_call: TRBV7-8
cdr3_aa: CASSLVSGRGDTEAFF
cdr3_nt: TGTGCCAGCAGCTTAGTTTCGGGTCGGGGGGACACTGAAGCTTTCTTT

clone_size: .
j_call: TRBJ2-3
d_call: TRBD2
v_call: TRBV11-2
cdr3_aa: CASSPGTSGRYTDTQYF
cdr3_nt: TGTGCCAGCAGCCCCGGGACTAGCGGGAGGTACACAGATACGCAGTATTTT

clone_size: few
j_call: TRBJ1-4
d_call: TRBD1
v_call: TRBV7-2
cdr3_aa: CASSLQGATNEKLFF
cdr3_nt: TGTGCCAGCAGCTTACAGGGGGCGACTAATGAAAAACTGTTTTTT

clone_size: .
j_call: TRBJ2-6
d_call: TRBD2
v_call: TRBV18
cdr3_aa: CASSPVLAGSGANVLTF
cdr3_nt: TGTGCCAGCTCACCAGTGCTAGCGGGATCTGGGGCCAACGTCCTGACTTTC

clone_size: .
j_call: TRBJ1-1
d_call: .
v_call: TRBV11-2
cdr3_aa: CASSLGMYRDTEAFF
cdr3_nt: TGTGCCAGCAGCTTAGGAATGTACAGGGACACTGAAGCTTTCTTT

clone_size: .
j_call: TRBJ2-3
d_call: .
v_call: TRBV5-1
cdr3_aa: CASSLAGSSTDTQYF
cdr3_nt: TGCGCCAGCAGCTTGGCCGGGTCAAGCACAGATACGCAGTATTTT

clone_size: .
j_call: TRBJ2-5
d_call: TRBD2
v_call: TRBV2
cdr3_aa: CASSELTSGRGETQYF
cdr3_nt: TGTGCCAGCAGTGAACTGACTAGCGGGAGAGGGGAGACCCAGTACTTC

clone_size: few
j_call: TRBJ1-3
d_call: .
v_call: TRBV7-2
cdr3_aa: CASSLYSGNTIYF
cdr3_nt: TGTGCCAGCAGCTTGTACTCTGGAAACACCATATATTTT

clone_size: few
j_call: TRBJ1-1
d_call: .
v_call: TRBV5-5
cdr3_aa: CASSLDSRNTEAFF
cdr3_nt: TGTGCCAGCAGCCTCGACAGCAGGAACACTGAAGCTTTCTTT

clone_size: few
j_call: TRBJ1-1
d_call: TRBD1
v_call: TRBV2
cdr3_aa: CASSARQGTEAFF
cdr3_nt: TGTGCCAGCAGTGCTAGACAGGGGACTGAAGCTTTCTTT

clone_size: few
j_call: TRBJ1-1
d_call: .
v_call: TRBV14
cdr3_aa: CASSQVRMNTEAFF
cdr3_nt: TGTGCCAGCAGCCAAGTTAGAATGAACACTGAAGCTTTCTTT

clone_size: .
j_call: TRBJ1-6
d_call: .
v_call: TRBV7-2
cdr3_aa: CASSFSQGLTLSNSPLHF
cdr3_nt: TGTGCCAGCAGCTTCTCGCAGGGGCTCACCTTGTCGAATTCACCCCTCCACTTT

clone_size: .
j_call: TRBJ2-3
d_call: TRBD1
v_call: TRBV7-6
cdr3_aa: CASSFMTGRNTDTQYF
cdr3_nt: TGTGCCAGCAGCTTTATGACAGGGAGAAACACAGATACGCAGTATTTT

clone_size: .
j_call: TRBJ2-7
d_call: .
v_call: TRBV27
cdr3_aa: CASSLSVDSYEQYF
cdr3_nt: TGTGCCAGCAGTTTATCCGTGGACAGCTACGAGCAGTACTTC

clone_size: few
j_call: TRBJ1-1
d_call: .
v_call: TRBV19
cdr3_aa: CASTPRARRDTEAFF
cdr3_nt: TGTGCCAGTACCCCCCGAGCCAGGCGGGACACTGAAGCTTTCTTT

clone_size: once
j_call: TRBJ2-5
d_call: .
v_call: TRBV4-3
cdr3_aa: CASSLEPQETQYF
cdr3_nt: TGCGCCAGCAGCCTAGAACCACAGGAGACCCAGTACTTC

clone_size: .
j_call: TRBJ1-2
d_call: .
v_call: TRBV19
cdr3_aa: CASRSRGLYGYTF
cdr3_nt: TGTGCCAGTAGGAGCAGGGGCCTCTATGGCTACACCTTC

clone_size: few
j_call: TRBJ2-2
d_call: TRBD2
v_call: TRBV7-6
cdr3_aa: CASSAPTSGSFTGELFF
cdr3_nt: TGTGCCAGCAGCGCCCCGACTAGCGGGAGTTTTACCGGGGAGCTGTTTTTT

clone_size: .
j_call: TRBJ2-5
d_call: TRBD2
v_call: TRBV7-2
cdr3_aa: CASSAAGGPETQYF
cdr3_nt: TGTGCCAGCAGCGCAGCGGGGGGGCCGGAGACCCAGTACTTC

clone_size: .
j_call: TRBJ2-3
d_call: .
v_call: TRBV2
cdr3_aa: CASTFSTDTQYF
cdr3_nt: TGTGCCAGCACATTTAGCACAGATACGCAGTATTTT

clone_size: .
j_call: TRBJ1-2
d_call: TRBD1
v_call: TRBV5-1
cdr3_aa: CASSLETTGGFNYGYTF
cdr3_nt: TGCGCCAGCAGCTTGGAAACCACAGGGGGCTTTAACTATGGCTACACCTTC

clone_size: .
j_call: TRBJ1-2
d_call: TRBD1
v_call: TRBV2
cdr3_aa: CASSVRQGYGYTF
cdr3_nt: TGTGCCAGCAGTGTTAGACAGGGGTATGGCTACACCTTC

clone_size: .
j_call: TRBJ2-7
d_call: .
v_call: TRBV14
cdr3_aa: CASSQDRGLNSEQYF
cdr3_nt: TGTGCCAGCAGCCAAGATCGTGGTTTAAACTCCGAGCAGTACTTC

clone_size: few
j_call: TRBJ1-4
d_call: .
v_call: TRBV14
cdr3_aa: CASSQEGSLLFF
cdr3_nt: TGTGCCAGCAGCCAAGAAGGGAGTTTACTGTTTTTT

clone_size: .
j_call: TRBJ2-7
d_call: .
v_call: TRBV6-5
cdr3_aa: CASSPGDGIYEQYF
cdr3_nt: TGTGCCAGCAGCCCAGGGGACGGAATCTACGAGCAGTACTTC

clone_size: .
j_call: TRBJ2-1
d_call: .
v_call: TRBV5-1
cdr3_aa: CASSPGLSSYNEQFF
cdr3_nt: TGCGCCAGCAGTCCTGGACTGAGCTCCTACAATGAGCAGTTCTTC